The 25 T cell receptor beta chains given below trace back to one sample, sequenced in a study of T-cell memory formation after mild COVID-19. TCRdb independently ran MiXCR on the 5' RACE reads; one entry per CDR3 protein. The sample records hundreds of thousands of distinct CDR3 sequences, about an eighth being singletons. The sequenced sample consisted of PBMCs or a T cell subset sorted from them (not recorded which). The receptors here all came from a young man who had mild COVID-19 (a few samples of this study predate the infection). Cell type and time point are not known.

This clonotype has ten or more counts. V gene TRBV7-2 combines with J gene TRBJ2-5; 9 bases are shared with TRBD1. V trimming: 6 bases; J trimming: 1 base; junction bases outside the gene matches: 3. The CDR3 sequence is 14 residues long. Germline V lookup: CDR1 SGHTA, CDR2 FQGNSA. The DNA of the CDR3 is TGTGCCAGCAGTAGGGACAGGGTCCAAGAGACCCAGTACTTC. This gives the protein CASSRDRVQETQYF.

The sample holds a few counts of this clonotype. This rearrangement joins TRBV18 to TRBJ2-6, with D perhaps matching TRBD1 or TRBD2 (5 bases each). Germline V CDR1 and CDR2: KGHSH, LQKENI. Trimming left V 2 bases short and J 0 bases short, with 11 bases between. The CDR3 loop spans 17 amino acids. The CDR3 nucleotides read TGTGCCAGCTCACCAGGGCAGGGACGCTCTGGGGCCAACGTCCTGACTTTC. Translated, it gives CASSPGQGRSGANVLTF.

The J gene is TRBJ1-1, the V gene TRBV7-6; TRBD1 is a possible D gene (5 bases). The CDR3 is made up of 14 amino acids. Looked up from germline, CDR1 is SGHVS and CDR2 is FNYEAQ. Between the trimmed V and J ends, which lost 1 base and 5 bases, there was a span of 11 bases. DNA of the CDR3: TGTGCCAGCAGCTTAGTTTTGGGGGAAACTGAAGCTTTCTTT. This gives the protein CASSLVLGETEAFF.

In its sample, this clonotype was seen a few times. The J gene is TRBJ1-2, the V gene TRBV12-3 or TRBV12-4, with D unresolved. This CDR3 region has 10 residues. Deletions cut 5 bases from V and 2 bases from J, with 0 bases between. CDR3 residues: CASSNYGYTF. The CDR3 coding sequence is TGTGCCAGCAGTAACTATGGCTACACCTTC.

This clonotype was recorded a few times. This chain uses TRBV5-1 with TRBJ2-7; D may match TRBD1 or TRBD2 (5 bases each). V gave up 4 bases and J gave up 3 bases, with 17 bases separating them. Germline V CDR1 and CDR2: SGHRS, YFSETQ. CDR3 size: 15 residues. The DNA for the CDR3 is TGCGCCAGCAGCCCCGGGGCTAGCACCAACTACGAGCAGTACTTC. This translates into CASSPGASTNYEQYF.

This clonotype was counted only a few times. The chain carries TRBV29-1 and TRBJ2-2; D unresolved. Trimming removed 4 bases at V and 4 bases at J, with 10 bases between. The CDR3 totals 13 residues. Germline loops: CDR1 SQVTM, CDR2 ANQGSEA. CDR3 bases: TGCAGCGTTGGCGGTAGTACCACCGGGGAGCTGTTTTTT. Amino acid sequence: CSVGGSTTGELFF.

V and J are TRBV7-2 and TRBJ2-7; TRBD2 aligns across 11 bases. The CDR3 has 15 amino acids. V lost 5 bases, J lost 2 bases, and 5 bases stayed unmatched. The germline gives CDR1 SGHTA, CDR2 FQGNSA. The CDR3 nucleotides are TGTGCCAGCAGCGCGAGACTAGCGGGGACCTACGAGCAGTACTTC. This encodes CASSARLAGTYEQYF.

The chain has TRBV20-1 and TRBJ2-7; 10 bases are a match to TRBD1. This CDR3 has 17 amino acids. Germline CDR1 and CDR2: DFQATT and SNEGSKA (reference sequence). The ends lost 4 bases at V and 2 bases at J; junction bases unmatched: 14. The CDR3 DNA reads as TGCAGTGCTATAATTGACAGGGGGCGATTCCCCCCCTACGAGCAGTACGTC. It encodes CSAIIDRGRFPPYEQYV.

This clonotype was counted ten times or more. The V and J genes are TRBV5-6 and TRBJ2-7, with a possible D match to TRBD1 (5 bases). The V end lost 0 bases, the J end lost 8 bases, and 6 bases lay between the germline ends. The CDR3 is made up of 11 amino acids. Germline lookup yields CDR1 SGHDT and CDR2 YYEEEE. The CDR3 bases are TGTGCCAGCAGCTTGGACAGGAAGCAGTACTTC. Translated: CASSLDRKQYF.

The rearrangement links TRBV6-2 or TRBV6-3 to TRBJ2-7, with 8 bases lining up with TRBD1. This CDR3 is 18 amino acids long. Germline loops: CDR1 MNHEY, CDR2 SVGEGT. V was clipped by 6 bases and J by 0 bases; unmatched bases: 16. The CDR3, as DNA: TGTGCCAGCAGCGCGGACAGGGCCCCCCGAATAGACTCCTACGAGCAGTACGTC. Translating gives CASSADRAPRIDSYEQYV.

This clonotype occurred many times. The chain joins TRBV7-9 to TRBJ2-3, with 7 positions matching TRBD2. This CDR3 region has 13 residues. J gave up 2 bases and V 5 bases, and 1 base lay outside the gene matches. From germline, CDR1 is SEHNR and CDR2 FQNEAQ (reference sequence). The chain's CDR3 is CASSRDYTDTQYF. CDR3 nucleotides: TGTGCCAGCAGCAGGGACTACACAGATACGCAGTATTTT.

The sample holds a few counts of this clonotype. The chain links TRBV12-3 or TRBV12-4 to TRBJ2-7, with 7 nucleotides matching TRBD1. The CDR3 has 15 residues. The trim removed 6 bases at V and 0 bases at J, leaving 8 bases unmatched. The CDR3 reads CASSKGGPSSYEQYF. The CDR3 nucleotides are TGTGCCAGCAGCAAAGGGGGCCCTAGCTCCTACGAGCAGTACTTC.

This chain links TRBV7-9 with TRBJ1-2; maybe TRBD1 (6 bases). The CDR3 is 15 amino acids. Germline lookup yields CDR1 SEHNR and CDR2 FQNEAQ (reference sequence). Trimming took off 1 base at V and 3 bases at J, with 12 bases between the two ends. The CDR3: CASSLEGQGHYGYTF. CDR3 nucleotides: TGTGCCAGCAGCTTAGAAGGTCAGGGGCACTATGGCTACACCTTC.

This clonotype was seen just once. V gene TRBV3-1 combines with J gene TRBJ2-3; D unresolved. Gene TRBJ2-1 matches the end of the DNA better, so the J call may be wrong. This CDR3 region has 12 residues. Germline loops: CDR1 LGHDT, CDR2 YNNKEL (reference sequence). The CDR3: CASSQEFYEQFF. The CDR3 nucleotides are TGTGCCAGCAGCCAAGAGTTCTATGAGCAGTTCTTC.

In nucleotides, the CDR3 is TGTGCCAGCAGTGGGGTAACAGGGACCCAAGAGACCCAGTACTTC. Protein product: CASSGVTGTQETQYF. The chain links TRBV2 to TRBJ2-5, with a tentative D call TRBD1 (6 bases). Germline CDR1 is SNHLY and CDR2 is FYNNEI. The CDR3 extends over 15 amino acids. Deletions cut 4 bases from V and 1 base from J, with 13 bases between.

This clonotype occurred a few times. CDR3 protein: CASSETSGSTDTQYF. In nucleotides, the CDR3 is TGTGCCAGCAGCGAAACTAGCGGCAGCACAGATACGCAGTATTTT. The chain employs TRBV2 and TRBJ2-3; TRBD2 agrees at 8 bases. In germline, CDR1 is SNHLY, CDR2 FYNNEI. The V segment lost 6 bases and the J segment 0 bases; nucleotides outside the gene matches: 5. There are 15 residues in the CDR3.

The rearrangement uses TRBV6-5 and TRBJ2-7, with D uncertain. V was clipped by 6 bases and J by 0 bases, with 15 bases between them. This CDR3 is built from 15 residues. From germline, CDR1 is MNHEY and CDR2 SVGAGI. The CDR3 reads CASRRTPQSSYEQYF. CDR3 in DNA: TGTGCCAGCAGAAGGACCCCTCAGAGCTCCTACGAGCAGTACTTC.

The chain carries TRBV5-1 and TRBJ1-2; 9 nucleotides agree with TRBD1. V dropped 0 bases and J dropped 7; count of bases not matched to a gene: 4. This CDR3 is 14 amino acids long. The germline V gene has CDR1 SGHRS and CDR2 YFSETQ. The DNA of the CDR3 is TGCGCCAGCAGCTTGGGGACAGGGGTACGTGGCTACACCTTC. As protein: CASSLGTGVRGYTF.

Only a few counts were recorded for this clonotype. The chain recombines TRBV3-1 with TRBJ2-7, with 8 bases lining up with TRBD2. The CDR3 covers 13 residues. The germline V gene encodes CDR1 LGHDT and CDR2 YNNKEL (reference sequence). The V and J ends lost 3 bases and 5 bases, in that order; junction bases with no gene match: 3. DNA of the CDR3: TGTGCCAGCAGCCATCGGGGGGGGGACGAGCAGTACTTC. Translated: CASSHRGGDEQYF.

This chain joins TRBV12-3 or TRBV12-4 and TRBJ2-1; tentative D call: TRBD2 (6 bases). V was cut by 6 bases and J by 6 bases, with 12 bases left in between. This CDR3 is 13 amino acids long. The CDR3 is CASSLGTPNEQFF. CDR3 sequence (DNA): TGTGCCAGCAGCCTCGGGACTCCCAATGAGCAGTTCTTC.

The genes are TRBV13 and TRBJ1-6; D is perhaps TRBD1 (5 bases). The germline CDR1 and CDR2 sequences are PRHDT and FYEKMQ (reference sequence). The CDR3 extends over 14 amino acids. Trimming removed 5 bases from V and 10 bases from J, with 15 bases in between. CDR3 in amino acids: CASSPRQSKSPLHF. CDR3 nucleotide sequence: TGTGCCAGCAGCCCGCGACAGTCTAAATCACCCCTCCACTTT.

The rearrangement links TRBV3-1 to TRBJ2-3; 7 bases align to TRBD1. The V gene's germline CDR1 is LGHDT and CDR2 YNNKEL (reference sequence). CDR3 length: 14 residues. J gave up 4 bases and V 4 bases, and 5 bases lay outside the gene matches. For the CDR3, the DNA is TGTGCCAGCAGCCGGGACAGTTATGCAGATACGCAGTATTTT. It is translated as CASSRDSYADTQYF.

This sequence joins TRBV29-1 and TRBJ2-5, with 9 bases aligning to TRBD1. J gave up 2 bases and V 7 bases, and 11 bases lay outside the gene matches. This CDR3 region has 15 residues. CDR1 is SQVTM and CDR2 is ANQGSEA in the germline V gene. CDR3 nucleotide sequence: TGCAGCGCCCGGCGGGACAGGGAGGTACAAGAGACCCAGTACTTC. Amino acid sequence: CSARRDREVQETQYF.

This chain uses TRBV11-2 with TRBJ2-5, with D possibly TRBD1 on 6 matching bases. Trimming took off 0 bases at V and 1 base at J, with 12 bases between the two ends. This CDR3 has 16 residues. Germline-derived CDR1 and CDR2 are SGHAT and FQNNGV. CDR3 amino acids: CASSLEGALTQETQYF. In nucleotides, the CDR3 is TGTGCCAGCAGCTTAGAGGGGGCTCTCACCCAAGAGACCCAGTACTTC.

This clonotype was detected only a few times. This chain uses TRBV7-9 with TRBJ2-7, with D perhaps matching TRBD2 (5 bases). V gave up 5 bases and J gave up 2 bases, with 10 bases separating them. There are 13 residues in the CDR3. CDR1 is SEHNR and CDR2 is FQNEAQ in the germline V gene (reference sequence). The CDR3 loop reads CASSDGVPYEQYF. CDR3 nucleotide sequence: TGTGCCAGCAGCGACGGGGTCCCCTACGAGCAGTACTTC.